The 17 T cell receptor beta chains below all came from one sample that was sequenced in a study of Graves' ophthalmopathy and Graves' hyperthyroidism. The TCR beta CDR3 regions underwent amplification from RNA transcripts. First-round RT-PCR employed HTBI primers, with a second-round multiplex PCR after it. TCRdb independently ran MiXCR on the multiplex PCR reads; one entry per CDR3 protein. The sample lists roughly 480,000 distinct CDR3 sequences, 14% seen once, with approximately 9.8% in the top ten. The sequencing sample was made of blood. The source is a woman aged 30 to 39 with Graves' ophthalmopathy.

This clonotype was detected many times. An end of the junction does not agree with germline; a read error may underlie this. V gene TRBV12-3 or TRBV12-4 combines with J gene TRBJ2-7; 8 bases line up with TRBD2. The CDR3 is 14 residues long. For the CDR3, the DNA is TGTGCCAGCAGTGTAGCGGGACTCCCCTACGAGCAGTACTTC. This encodes CASSVAGLPYEQYF.

The rearrangement joins TRBV24-1 to TRBJ1-1, with 7 bases identical to TRBD1. Germline loops: CDR1 KGHDR, CDR2 SFDVKD. V trimming: 11 bases; J trimming: 0 bases; junction bases outside the gene matches: 17. CDR3 length equals 17 residues. CDR3 in DNA: TGTGCCATCATGCTCAGACAGGGATGGATCATGAACACTGAAGCTTTCTTT. It codes for CAIMLRQGWIMNTEAFF.

This clonotype was picked up many times. V usage is TRBV28 and J usage is TRBJ2-7; weak D call: TRBD1 (5 bases). CDR3 length equals 16 residues. Trimming removed 5 bases from V and 1 base from J, with 18 bases in between. CDR1 MDHEN and CDR2 SYDVKM come from the germline V gene. CDR3 DNA sequence: TGTGCCAGCAGTGCCTCTGCGCAGGGATGGTCCTACGAGCAGTACTTC. It specifies CASSASAQGWSYEQYF.

The chain uses TRBV2 and TRBJ1-3; D uncertain. Germline V gives CDR1 SNHLY, CDR2 FYNNEI. Trimming stripped 6 bases from V and 0 bases from J, with 12 bases between. This CDR3 region has 15 residues. CDR3 DNA sequence: TGTGCCAGCAGGCAGAAGGGTTTCTCTGGAAACACCATATATTTT. Its translation is CASRQKGFSGNTIYF.

The J gene is TRBJ1-1, the V gene TRBV11-2; unclear D gene. The length of the CDR3 is 14 residues. V was shortened by 2 bases and J by 1 base, with 8 bases between the two germline ends. CDR1 is SGHAT and CDR2 is FQNNGV in the germline V gene. The CDR3 DNA sequence: TGTGCCAGCAGCTTATTCGGGCAGAACACTGAAGCTTTCTTT. As protein: CASSLFGQNTEAFF.

This clonotype was observed at least ten times. V is TRBV15 and J is TRBJ2-5; D is ambiguous. V gave up 5 bases and J gave up 2 bases, with 12 bases separating them. This CDR3 comprises 14 residues. Germline CDR1 and CDR2: LNHNV and YYDKDF (reference sequence). The CDR3 spells CATSRTVGQETQYF. CDR3 nucleotides: TGTGCCACCAGCCGAACAGTAGGTCAAGAGACCCAGTACTTC.

The V gene is TRBV7-3, the J gene TRBJ2-5, with no clear D. The V gene's germline CDR1 is SGHTA and CDR2 FQGTGA. V was pared by 0 bases and J by 4 bases, with 12 bases between. The CDR3 is made up of 15 amino acids. The CDR3 protein is CASSLTWADGETQYF. Written as DNA, the CDR3 is TGTGCCAGCAGCTTAACGTGGGCCGATGGAGAGACCCAGTACTTC.

This clonotype was picked up many times. V usage is TRBV4-1 and J usage is TRBJ1-2; 11 bases are shared with TRBD1. Germline CDR1 reads MGHRA; CDR2 reads YSYEKL. The CDR3 sequence is 15 residues long. The V and J ends lost 1 base and 8 bases, in that order; junction bases with no gene match: 6. CDR3 residues: CASSQVLRTGGGYTF. CDR3 DNA: TGCGCCAGCAGCCAAGTTCTTCGGACAGGGGGCGGCTACACCTTC.

This clonotype was recorded at least ten times. This sequence joins TRBV20-1 and TRBJ1-1; D is possibly TRBD1 (6 bases). Germline CDR1 DFQATT, CDR2 SNEGSKA (reference sequence). V lost 4 bases and J 3 bases, leaving 18 bases between the germline ends. This CDR3 spans 15 amino acids. CDR3 sequence reads: CSATVGGGGHTEAFF. The CDR3 DNA reads as TGCAGTGCTACGGTTGGGGGCGGAGGGCACACTGAAGCTTTCTTT.

As to this clonotype: A much larger clone sits a single nucleotide away, making a read error possible. The chain employs TRBV28 and TRBJ1-1; the D is unclear. The CDR3 extends over 11 amino acids. In germline, CDR1 is MDHEN, CDR2 SYDVKM. The DNA of the CDR3 is TGTGCCTCAGTACTAAGCTCCGAAGCTTGCTTT. Protein sequence: CASVLSSEACF.

This clonotype showed up many times. This sequence joins TRBV6-5 and TRBJ1-5, with D unresolved. This CDR3 has 17 residues. CDR1 and CDR2 from the germline V gene are MNHEY and SVGAGI. V was cut by 2 bases and J by 0 bases, with 14 bases left in between. The CDR3 DNA sequence: TGTGCCAGCAGTTACGGACGGAAAAAGGGTAGCAATCAGCCCCAGCATTTT. This codes for CASSYGRKKGSNQPQHF.

Many counts were recorded for this clonotype. The chain carries TRBV28 and TRBJ1-1, with D possibly TRBD1 on 6 matching bases. Deletions cut 5 bases from V and 12 bases from J, with 22 bases between. The germline CDR1 and CDR2 sequences are MDHEN and SYDVKM. CDR3 length: 14 residues. This CDR3 is CASSALLGTGLTFF. As DNA, the CDR3 is TGTGCCAGCAGTGCTCTCCTGGGAACAGGGCTGACTTTCTTT.

This clonotype appeared many times. The V and J genes are TRBV14 and TRBJ2-4; TRBD2 agrees at 8 bases. This CDR3 has 15 residues. The trim removed 0 bases at V and 11 bases at J, leaving 9 bases unmatched. Germline lookup yields CDR1 SGHDN and CDR2 FVKESK. CDR3 sequence: CASSQDLDSGGVQYF. CDR3 bases: TGTGCCAGCAGCCAAGACTTGGACAGCGGGGGAGTTCAGTACTTC.

This clonotype has ten or more counts. This chain links TRBV6-4 with TRBJ2-5; D ambiguous. This CDR3 is 14 amino acids long. Germline CDR1 MRHNA, CDR2 SNTAGT. Trimming cost V 5 bases and J 1 base, with 11 bases left between them. CDR3 nucleotide sequence: TGTGCCAGCAGTTACAGCACCATCCAAGAGACCCAGTACTTC. It specifies CASSYSTIQETQYF.

This clonotype was seen many times. The genes are TRBV20-1 and TRBJ1-2; a weak D match, TRBD1 (5 bases). This CDR3 has 13 amino acids. Germline loops: CDR1 DFQATT, CDR2 SNEGSKA (reference sequence). Deletions cut 1 base from V and 7 bases from J, with 13 bases between. The CDR3 nucleotides read TGCAGTGCTAGAGTGGACCGAGGGGTTGGCTACACCTTC. It codes for CSARVDRGVGYTF.

This clonotype has at least ten counts. The chain uses TRBV27 and TRBJ1-5; D unclear. The germline gives CDR1 MNHEY, CDR2 SMNVEV (reference sequence). The germline V and J ends were trimmed by 4 bases and 1 base, with 5 bases remaining between them. The CDR3 is made up of 13 amino acids. In DNA, the CDR3 is TGTGCCAGCAGTTATGACAGCAATCAGCCCCAGCATTTT. Protein sequence: CASSYDSNQPQHF.

This clonotype was detected many times. The V call is TRBV10-3, the J call TRBJ2-7; D gene uncertain. The CDR3 runs to 12 residues. Trimming shortened V by 4 bases and J by 2 bases, and 6 bases separated the two germline ends. Germline V gives CDR1 ENHRY, CDR2 SYGVKD. In DNA form, the CDR3 reads TGTGCCATCAGTGTAGGTGCCTACGAGCAGTACTTC. Translating it yields CAISVGAYEQYF.